The sequence of this T cell receptor (beta chain) was determined in a study of shared clonotypes between healthy human individuals. V was pared by 4 bases and J by 6 bases, with 19 bases between. The CDR3 extends over 15 amino acids. Germline assignment: CDR1 MDHEN and CDR2 SYDVKM. On sorted subsets, replicate PCRs used 200 to 250 ng DNA, or about 30,000 T cell genomes. TCRdb keeps only in-frame clones here, not all; method: immunoSEQ multiplex PCR. The sample shows fewer than 1.6 million clones, approximately 98.5% of them seen only once. The sequencing input was naive CD4+ T cells sorted from blood. Subset indicated: CD45RA+ positively selected. This chain joins TRBV28 and TRBJ2-7, with a possible D match to TRBD1 (5 bases). This sequence was found in a man aged 25-40 years in good health. This CDR3 reads CASSSRTGIRFEQYF. CDR3 bases: TGTGCCAGCAGTTCCCGTACAGGCATCAGGTTCGAGCAGTACTTC.